The 26 T cell receptor beta chains presented below share a single source sample, sequenced in a study of cytomegalovirus exposure and HLA in healthy donors. The PCR employed 60 Vbeta primers together with 13 Jbeta primers. Sequencing was performed with immunoSEQ multiplex PCR; in TCRdb, only in-frame clones are kept and a portion is missing. The table includes about 150,000 clones, roughly 80% detected once. Input material: PBMCs. Receptors originate from a woman in her 50s in good health and CMV-seropositive.

V is TRBV25-1 and J is TRBJ2-1; no definite D call. The V end lost 2 bases, the J end lost 4 bases, and 12 bases lay between the germline ends. The CDR3 runs 15 residues. The V gene's germline CDR1 is MGHDK and CDR2 SYGVNS. CDR3 DNA: TGTGCCAGCAGTGAAGGAGAACTCCTGTACAATGAGCAGTTCTTC. Translating it yields CASSEGELLYNEQFF.

CDR3 DNA sequence: TGTGCCAGCAGCGTAGGATTTAGCTCCAATGAGCAGTTCTTC. Translating gives CASSVGFSSNEQFF. The chain combines TRBV9 with TRBJ2-1; no firm D call. The CDR3 consists of 14 residues. The V end lost 0 bases, the J end lost 6 bases, and 10 bases lay between the germline ends. Per the germline V gene, CDR1 is SGDLS and CDR2 is YYNGEE.

The CDR3 is CASGLLAGGPDTQYF. The DNA for the CDR3 is TGTGCCAGCGGCTTACTAGCGGGGGGGCCAGATACGCAGTATTTT. The rearrangement uses TRBV2 and TRBJ2-3, with 13 bases that match TRBD2. The CDR3 contains 15 residues. The germline gives CDR1 SNHLY, CDR2 FYNNEI. V shed 8 bases and J 4 bases; nucleotides not matched to a gene: 6.

This chain links TRBV4-3 with TRBJ2-7; 11 bases are shared with TRBD2. J lost 6 bases, V lost 5 bases, and 15 bases had no gene match. This CDR3 region has 17 residues. Germline V gives CDR1 LGHNA, CDR2 YSLEER. DNA for the CDR3: TGCGCCAGCAGCGAAACTAGCGGGGGATCCGGGGCTCTCGAGCAGTACTTC. It specifies CASSETSGGSGALEQYF.

This chain joins TRBV7-9 and TRBJ2-7, with a tentative D call TRBD1 (7 bases). CDR1 is SEHNR and CDR2 is FQNEAQ in the germline V gene (reference sequence). CDR3 size: 12 residues. With 11 bases removed from V and 3 bases from J, the gap between germline ends came to 14 bases. The CDR3 DNA reads as TGTGCCGGAGCGCGGGACAGCTACGAGCAGTACTTC. Encoded protein: CAGARDSYEQYF.

The rearrangement uses TRBV2 and TRBJ1-5; D is possibly TRBD1 (5 bases). CDR1 SNHLY and CDR2 FYNNEI come from the germline V gene. The CDR3 is 14 amino acids. V lost 6 bases to trimming and J lost 3 bases, with 12 bases between them. In DNA form, the CDR3 reads TGTGCCAGCAGGCGACAGCTCCCCAATCAGCCCCAGCATTTT. Residues: CASRRQLPNQPQHF. Full variable domain (rest looked up from reference TRBV2 and TRBJ1-5): EPEVTQTPSHQVTQMGQEVILRCVPISNHLYFYWYRQILGQKVEFLVSFYNNEISEKSEIFDDQFSVERPDGSNFTLKIRSTKLEDSAMYFCASRRQLPNQPQHFGDGTRLSIL.

The table lists this clone with a few counts. The rearrangement joins TRBV28 to TRBJ1-4; 9 nucleotides line up with TRBD1. Germline CDR1 and CDR2: MDHEN and SYDVKM. The CDR3 runs to 15 residues. Unmatched junction bases numbered 5, after V lost 5 bases and J lost 4 bases. CDR3: CASSPGQGINEKLFF. The DNA of the CDR3 is TGTGCCAGCAGTCCGGGACAGGGCATTAATGAAAAACTGTTTTTT.

The chain is built from TRBV5-4 and TRBJ1-4; 7 bases match TRBD1. The CDR3 extends over 14 amino acids. V lost 3 bases to trimming and J lost 4 bases; unmatched junction nucleotides: 3. The germline gives CDR1 SGHNT, CDR2 YYREEE (reference sequence). The DNA of the CDR3 is TGTGCCAGCAGCTCGACAGGGCTTAATGAAAAACTGTTTTTT. Its translation is CASSSTGLNEKLFF.

The chain recombines TRBV9 with TRBJ2-3; 13 positions agree with TRBD2. There are 16 residues in the CDR3. V lost 0 bases, J lost 4 bases, and 2 bases stayed unmatched. CDR1 and CDR2 (germline): SGDLS, YYNGEE. The CDR3 protein is CASSVAGTSGADTQYF. For the CDR3, the DNA is TGTGCCAGCAGCGTAGCGGGGACTAGCGGGGCAGATACGCAGTATTTT.

The V call is TRBV4-1, the J call TRBJ1-6; D is unresolved. The CDR3 totals 15 residues. Deletions cut 5 bases from V and 5 bases from J, with 13 bases between. Germline V gene data show CDR1 as MGHRA and CDR2 as YSYEKL. The CDR3 is CASSVAGPDNSPLHF. CDR3 DNA sequence: TGCGCCAGCAGCGTCGCAGGCCCCGATAATTCACCCCTCCACTTT.

The genes are TRBV29-1 and TRBJ2-5; possible D gene TRBD1, 6 bases. The J call is in doubt because the DNA end fits TRBJ2-7 better. CDR3 length: 12 residues. Germline CDR1 SQVTM, CDR2 ANQGSEA. The CDR3 here is CSVEVRGYEQYF. CDR3 nucleotide sequence: TGCAGCGTTGAAGTCAGGGGCTACGAGCAGTACTTC.

The chain couples TRBV6-5 to TRBJ1-2; TRBD1 matches at 7 bases. Germline loops: CDR1 MNHEY, CDR2 SVGAGI. The CDR3 length is 14 residues. With 6 bases clipped from V and 0 bases from J, the junction kept 4 bases outside the gene matches. In DNA, the CDR3 is TGTGCCAGCAGAAGGGACAGCACTAACTATGGCTACACCTTC. It specifies CASRRDSTNYGYTF.

The V gene is TRBV19, the J gene TRBJ1-2, with TRBD1 as a possible D gene (5 bases). Between the trimmed V and J ends, which lost 8 bases and 4 bases, there was a span of 11 bases. This CDR3 has 12 amino acids. The germline V gene has CDR1 LNHDA and CDR2 SQIVND (reference sequence). The CDR3 is CASSSGFYGYTF. The DNA for the CDR3 is TGTGCCAGTTCTTCAGGGTTCTATGGCTACACCTTC. The full variable domain, with the rest looked up from reference TRBV19 and TRBJ1-2, is DGGITQSPKYLFRKEGQNVTLSCEQNLNHDAMYWYRQDPGQGLRLIYYSQIVNDFQKGDIAEGYSVSREKKESFPLTVTSAQKNPTAFYLCASSSGFYGYTFGSGTRLTVV.

V gene TRBV5-4 combines with J gene TRBJ1-2; D call uncertain. The CDR3 runs 13 residues. From germline, CDR1 is SGHNT and CDR2 YYREEE (reference sequence). V gave up 0 bases and J gave up 1 base, with 4 bases separating them. The CDR3 loop reads CASSLGSNYGYTF. CDR3 nucleotide sequence: TGTGCCAGCAGCTTGGGCAGTAACTATGGCTACACCTTC.

The chain joins TRBV7-8 to TRBJ1-3; D is uncertain. The CDR3 is made up of 15 amino acids. Germline values: CDR1 SGHVS, CDR2 FQNEAQ. Between the trimmed V and J ends, which lost 0 bases and 0 bases, there was a span of 6 bases. This CDR3 is CASSLATSSGNTIYF. The CDR3 region has the DNA TGTGCCAGCAGCTTAGCAACGAGCTCTGGAAACACCATATATTTT.

The V gene is TRBV7-9, the J gene TRBJ1-4; D call uncertain. The CDR3 runs 12 residues. Looked up from germline, CDR1 is SEHNR and CDR2 is FQNEAQ (reference sequence). Trimming stripped 4 bases from V and 14 bases from J, with 14 bases between. The chain's CDR3 is CASSSHGESLFF. The CDR3 DNA sequence: TGTGCCAGCAGCTCACACGGGGAGTCTCTGTTTTTT.

The V call is TRBV9, the J call TRBJ2-7; TRBD1 matches at 9 bases. CDR3 length: 15 amino acids. Trimming removed 4 bases from V and 6 bases from J; junction bases left unmatched: 11. Germline V CDR1 and CDR2: SGDLS, YYNGEE. The CDR3 nucleotides read TGTGCCAGCAGCCCCAGGGACAGGGAGGTCGGCGAGCAGTACTTC. Translation gives CASSPRDREVGEQYF.

The gene calls are TRBV5-6 and TRBJ2-1, with 11 bases that match TRBD2. The V gene end was trimmed by 4 bases and the J gene end by 0 bases; junction bases not matched to a gene: 6. This CDR3 region has 17 residues. The V gene's germline CDR1 is SGHDT and CDR2 YYEEEE. CDR3 loop: CASSRTSGLSSYNEQFF. Here the CDR3 DNA reads TGTGCCAGCAGCCGGACTAGCGGGTTGAGCTCCTACAATGAGCAGTTCTTC.

The chain employs TRBV7-9 and TRBJ2-7, with 11 positions matching TRBD1. Germline V gives CDR1 SEHNR, CDR2 FQNEAQ (reference sequence). This CDR3 has 15 residues. V trimming: 3 bases; J trimming: 3 bases; junction bases outside the gene matches: 4. This CDR3 is CASSFGQGASYEQYF. The CDR3 DNA reads TGTGCCAGCAGCTTCGGACAGGGGGCGAGCTACGAGCAGTACTTC.

The count of this clone is one. The V gene is TRBV28, the J gene TRBJ1-2; a possible D gene is TRBD1 (6 bases). This CDR3 spans 12 amino acids. Germline CDR1 MDHEN, CDR2 SYDVKM. V was cut by 9 bases and J by 8 bases, with 16 bases left in between. The CDR3 loop reads CASRTAGAGYTF. The CDR3 DNA reads TGTGCCAGTCGGACAGCAGGGGCCGGCTACACCTTC.

The chain has TRBV7-3 and TRBJ1-3; D unclear. The germline gives CDR1 SGHTA, CDR2 FQGTGA. The CDR3 covers 15 residues. V gave up 4 bases and J gave up 1 base, with 11 bases separating them. Here the CDR3 DNA reads TGTGCCAGCAGCTCCTGGACTGAATCTGGAAACACCATATATTTT. This gives the protein CASSSWTESGNTIYF.

The V and J genes are TRBV2 and TRBJ2-5, with 8 bases aligning to TRBD2. The junction had 12 bases not matched to a gene; V was cut back by 7 bases and J by 5 bases. This CDR3 has 15 residues. Germline V CDR1 and CDR2: SNHLY, FYNNEI. The CDR3, as DNA: TGTGCCAGCAAGGACGGGGGGGCCTTCAGGGAGACCCAGTACTTC. Its translation is CASKDGGAFRETQYF.

The chain carries TRBV11-2 and TRBJ2-3; 7 bases are a match to TRBD1. The J segment lost 4 bases and the V segment lost 5 bases, leaving 3 bases of the junction unmatched. CDR3 length: 13 amino acids. Germline V lookup: CDR1 SGHAT, CDR2 FQNNGV. The CDR3 DNA follows: TGTGCCAGCAGCCCTGGGACAGCAGATACGCAGTATTTT. It is translated as CASSPGTADTQYF.

The chain links TRBV6-1 to TRBJ2-1; no clear D. V shed 2 bases and J shed 3 bases, with 11 bases lying between them. This CDR3 contains 15 residues. Germline lookup yields CDR1 MNHNS and CDR2 SASEGT. CDR3 sequence (DNA): TGTGCCAGCAGTGAATCCAGTGCTGACTACAATGAGCAGTTCTTC. Its translation is CASSESSADYNEQFF.

V gene TRBV5-1 combines with J gene TRBJ2-3; weak D call: TRBD1 (6 bases). V was cut by 5 bases and J by 0 bases, with 7 bases left in between. The CDR3 runs to 13 residues. Per the germline V gene, CDR1 is SGHRS and CDR2 is YFSETQ. The CDR3: CASRQGSTDTQYF. The CDR3 DNA follows: TGCGCCAGCAGACAGGGTAGCACAGATACGCAGTATTTT.

The chain has TRBV13 and TRBJ2-2; 11 bases map to TRBD1. Losses at the gene ends were 5 bases for V and 2 bases for J; bases not matched to a gene: 4. In germline, CDR1 is PRHDT, CDR2 FYEKMQ (reference sequence). CDR3 length: 16 residues. The CDR3 DNA is TGTGCCAGCAGCCTTCGGACAGGGGGCAACACCGGGGAGCTGTTTTTT. The encoded protein is CASSLRTGGNTGELFF.